These 23 T cell receptor beta chains originate from one sample sequenced in a study of shared clonotypes between healthy human individuals. The repertoire was sequenced with immunoSEQ multiplex PCR; TCRdb's copy has only in-frame clones and lacks some. The table has over 2 million clones, around 92% seen once. Material for sequencing was naive CD4+ T cells from PBMCs. Subset specified: CD45RA+ positively selected. The source of these receptors is a young man in good health. Some clones in this sample may be carry-over from other donors' samples.

This clone was counted once. The rearrangement uses TRBV5-3 and TRBJ2-1; 7 bases fit TRBD1. TRBV5-3 carries the ORF label, with uncertain function. With V trimmed by 4 bases and J by 4 bases, 11 bases remained unmatched. This CDR3 is built from 16 residues. CDR3 protein: CARSTSDRERYNEQFF. The CDR3 nucleotides read TGTGCCAGAAGCACGTCCGACAGGGAAAGATACAATGAGCAGTTCTTC.

About this clone itself: This same CDR3 is encoded by further DNA sequences in the sample. The chain has TRBV11-2 and TRBJ2-5; D not resolved. Trimming cost V 3 bases and J 2 bases, with 7 bases left between them. The CDR3 is 13 amino acids. Germline assignment: CDR1 SGHAT and CDR2 FQNNGV. The CDR3 coding sequence is TGTGCCAGCAGCTTGGAGCGACAAGAGACCCAGTACTTC. This gives the protein CASSLERQETQYF.

The chain combines TRBV7-2 with TRBJ1-1; D gene unclear. CDR3 length equals 15 residues. Germline V CDR1 and CDR2: SGHTA, FQGNSA. The V and J ends lost 5 bases and 5 bases respectively, with 18 bases between them. The CDR3 nucleotides read TGTGCCAGCAGCCCTAAAGGCAGGTTATTAACTGAAGCTTTCTTT. It is translated as CASSPKGRLLTEAFF.

Only one count was recorded for this clone. A read error may account for a junction end that differs from germline. J is TRBJ2-5 and V is TRBV2, with a tentative D call TRBD2 (7 bases). Germline-derived CDR1 and CDR2 are SNHLY and FYNNEI. The length of the CDR3 is 16 residues. The DNA of the CDR3 is TGTGCCAGCAGCGAAGGATTGGTTGCGGGGGCTGAGACCCAGTACTTC. Its protein product is CASSEGLVAGAETQYF.

The rearrangement uses TRBV11-1 and TRBJ1-5; 7 nucleotides match TRBD1. V dropped 2 bases and J dropped 11; count of bases not matched to a gene: 6. The CDR3 extends over 13 amino acids. From germline, CDR1 is SGHAT and CDR2 FQDESV (reference sequence). For the CDR3, the DNA is TGTGCCAGCAGCTTAACCGCCAGGGGGGCCCAGCATTTT. Its protein product is CASSLTARGAQHF.

Regarding this clone: This specimen includes other DNA sequences encoding the same CDR3. The gene calls are TRBV5-1 and TRBJ1-3; D call uncertain. V lost 0 bases and J 0 bases, leaving 4 bases between the germline ends. The germline V gene has CDR1 SGHRS and CDR2 YFSETQ. CDR3 length: 14 amino acids. The chain's CDR3 is CASSLDTSGNTIYF. CDR3 DNA sequence: TGCGCCAGCAGCTTGGACACCTCTGGAAACACCATATATTTT.

The chain has TRBV19 and TRBJ1-5; 9 bases are a match to TRBD1. Germline CDR1 reads LNHDA; CDR2 reads SQIVND (reference sequence). The CDR3 is made up of 15 amino acids. V dropped 6 bases and J dropped 4; count of bases not matched to a gene: 7. The CDR3 coding sequence is TGTGCCAGTAGCAGGGGGACAGGGCAAAATCAGCCCCAGCATTTT. This gives the protein CASSRGTGQNQPQHF.

The chain joins TRBV7-3 to TRBJ2-5; 7 bases map to TRBD1. The germline V gene encodes CDR1 SGHTA and CDR2 FQGTGA. This CDR3 is built from 14 residues. Losses at the gene ends were 5 bases for V and 5 bases for J; bases not matched to a gene: 8. CDR3 nucleotide sequence: TGTGCCAGCAGCGCAGGATACAGGGGCGAGACCCAGTACTTC. It specifies CASSAGYRGETQYF.

This rearrangement joins TRBV7-3 to TRBJ2-3; D is uncertain. Germline CDR1 is SGHTA and CDR2 is FQGTGA. V was pared by 1 base and J by 5 bases, with 7 bases between. This CDR3 region has 13 residues. The CDR3 DNA sequence: TGTGCCAGCAGCTTAAACCCGGGAGATACGCAGTATTTT. Protein: CASSLNPGDTQYF.

The gene calls are TRBV7-9 and TRBJ1-1, with D perhaps matching TRBD1 (5 bases). In germline, CDR1 is SEHNR, CDR2 FQNEAQ (reference sequence). The CDR3 length is 14 residues. V dropped 4 bases and J dropped 5 bases, with 14 bases sitting between them. CDR3 residues: CASSYLGRGTEAFF. The CDR3 region has the DNA TGTGCCAGCAGCTATCTTGGGCGGGGGACTGAAGCTTTCTTT.

J is TRBJ1-1 and V is TRBV7-9, with 11 bases that match TRBD1. There are 17 residues in the CDR3. V shed 5 bases and J 4 bases; nucleotides not matched to a gene: 12. CDR1 and CDR2 (germline): SEHNR, FQNEAQ (reference sequence). The DNA for the CDR3 is TGTGCCAGCAGCGCAGCTGGACAGGGGGCGCTTGTCACTGAAGCTTTCTTT. Translating it yields CASSAAGQGALVTEAFF. The whole variable domain, filled in from reference TRBV7-9 and TRBJ1-1, reads DTGVSQNPRHKITKRGQNVTFRCDPISEHNRLYWYRQTLGQGPEFLTYFQNEAQLEKSRLLSDRFSAERPKGSFSTLEIQRTEQGDSAMYLCASSAAGQGALVTEAFFGQGTRLTVV.

This clone was seen just once. The V and J genes are TRBV7-6 and TRBJ2-7, with 9 bases that match TRBD2. J gave up 2 bases and V 4 bases, and 6 bases lay outside the gene matches. CDR1 is SGHVS, CDR2 FNYEAQ, per germline. This CDR3 spans 15 amino acids. As DNA, the CDR3 is TGTGCCAGCAGCTCCTTAGCGGGAGCCGCCTACGAGCAGTACTTC. Amino acid sequence: CASSSLAGAAYEQYF.

Only one count was recorded for this clone. The chain joins TRBV7-2 to TRBJ2-2, with unresolved D. The CDR3 is 15 residues long. CDR1 and CDR2 from the germline V gene are SGHTA and FQGNSA. Between the trimmed V and J ends, which lost 5 bases and 2 bases, there was a span of 12 bases. The CDR3 coding sequence is TGTGCCAGCAGCCGACTGGGATCCAACACCGGGGAGCTGTTTTTT. This encodes CASSRLGSNTGELFF.

The chain links TRBV2 to TRBJ1-1; D unclear. Germline-derived CDR1 and CDR2 are SNHLY and FYNNEI. V dropped 6 bases and J dropped 1 base, with 12 bases sitting between them. The CDR3 runs to 14 residues. The CDR3 reads CASRKERTNTEAFF. CDR3 DNA: TGTGCCAGCAGAAAAGAACGGACGAACACTGAAGCTTTCTTT.

The chain uses TRBV5-8 and TRBJ2-5; TRBD1 might be the D (6 bases). CDR3 length: 18 residues. Germline V gene lookup returns CDR1 SGHTS and CDR2 YDEGEE. Trimming stripped 4 bases from V and 0 bases from J, with 22 bases between. The CDR3 bases are TGTGCCAGCAGCCCGGGGACAACGACTACCTCGTACCAAGAGACCCAGTACTTC. Translated, it gives CASSPGTTTTSYQETQYF.

The chain joins TRBV15 to TRBJ1-2; the match to TRBD1 covers 7 bases. CDR1 is LNHNV, CDR2 YYDKDF, per germline (reference sequence). The junction had 4 bases not matched to a gene; V was cut back by 0 bases and J by 0 bases. CDR3 length: 16 amino acids. CDR3 DNA sequence: TGTGCCACCAGCAGAGATTTCGGGACAGCTAACTATGGCTACACCTTC. Protein product: CATSRDFGTANYGYTF.

This clone was seen more than once but under ten times. This chain connects TRBV5-1 to TRBJ1-3; D not resolved. CDR1 SGHRS and CDR2 YFSETQ come from the germline V gene. This CDR3 has 12 residues. The germline V and J ends were trimmed by 3 bases and 4 bases, with 5 bases remaining between them. Here the CDR3 DNA reads TGCGCCAGCAGCTCGGAGGGAAACACCATATATTTT. This gives the protein CASSSEGNTIYF.

The genes are TRBV11-2 and TRBJ1-1; D ambiguous. Trimming shortened V by 5 bases and J by 11 bases, and 18 bases separated the two germline ends. CDR3 length: 13 amino acids. CDR1 is SGHAT, CDR2 FQNNGV, per germline. The CDR3 DNA sequence: TGTGCCAGCAGCCCGCGGCAGATGATCCCGGCTTTCTTT. Amino acids: CASSPRQMIPAFF.

The chain combines TRBV6-6 with TRBJ1-1, with a tentative D call TRBD1 (5 bases). CDR3 length equals 15 residues. V lost 0 bases and J 3 bases, leaving 11 bases between the germline ends. CDR1 MNHNY and CDR2 SVGAGI come from the germline V gene (reference sequence). CDR3 sequence: CASSYSGEMYTEAFF. The DNA of the CDR3 is TGTGCCAGCAGTTACTCGGGGGAGATGTACACTGAAGCTTTCTTT.

The CDR3 loop is CASSLEDYWDTQYF. The CDR3 nucleotides read TGTGCCAGCAGCTTGGAAGACTACTGGGATACGCAGTATTTT. The chain employs TRBV5-4 and TRBJ2-3, with D perhaps TRBD2 (5 bases). The germline CDR1 and CDR2 sequences are SGHNT and YYREEE (reference sequence). The CDR3 loop spans 14 amino acids. V was clipped by 0 bases and J by 6 bases, with 11 bases between them.

The rearrangement links TRBV6-6 to TRBJ2-7; D ambiguous. The germline V gene has CDR1 MNHNY and CDR2 SVGAGI (reference sequence). The CDR3 sequence is 15 residues long. V was shortened by 0 bases and J by 1 base, with 10 bases between the two germline ends. Here the CDR3 reads CASSYSVTPSYEQYF. CDR3 bases: TGTGCCAGCAGTTACTCTGTGACTCCTTCCTACGAGCAGTACTTC.

The rearrangement links TRBV5-1 to TRBJ1-1, with a tentative D call TRBD1 (6 bases). CDR1 is SGHRS and CDR2 is YFSETQ in the germline V gene. Trimming shortened V by 3 bases and J by 1 base, and 13 bases separated the two germline ends. There are 15 residues in the CDR3. As DNA, the CDR3 is TGCGCCAGCAGCTACACGACAGGAACGAACACTGAAGCTTTCTTT. Amino acids: CASSYTTGTNTEAFF. Drawing the rest from reference TRBV5-1 and TRBJ1-1, the complete variable domain is KAGVTQTPRYLIKTRGQQVTLSCSPISGHRSVSWYQQTPGQGLQFLFEYFSETQRNKGNFPGRFSGRQFSNSRSEMNVSTLELGDSALYLCASSYTTGTNTEAFFGQGTRLTVV.

The J gene is TRBJ2-5, the V gene TRBV11-2, with D maybe TRBD2 (6 bases). From germline, CDR1 is SGHAT and CDR2 FQNNGV. The CDR3 sequence is 12 residues long. With 6 bases removed from V and 3 bases from J, the gap between germline ends came to 8 bases. CDR3 coding DNA: TGTGCCAGCAGGGACTATAAAGAGACCCAGTACTTC. Amino acids: CASRDYKETQYF. The complete variable domain, with remaining parts taken from reference TRBV11-2 and TRBJ2-5, reads EAGVAQSPRYKIIEKRQSVAFWCNPISGHATLYWYQQILGQGPKLLIQFQNNGVVDDSQLPKDRFSAERLKGVDSTLKIQPAKLEDSAVYLCASRDYKETQYFGPGTRLLVL.